This TCR beta chain came from a study of siplizumab effects on memory and regulatory T cells. V lost 6 bases and J lost 1, with 12 bases in between. Germline-derived CDR1 and CDR2 are MDHEN and SYDVKM. The length of the CDR3 is 14 residues. Comment on this clone: The target antigen is unknown.

Findings of the study overall: Significantly reduced by siplizumab was the cumulative frequency of alloreactive sequences, namely those traceable to unstimulated CD4+ memory cells. Memory cells seemed less diverse than naive T cells, which also seemed major contributors to the alloresponse. Sequences below about 10^-5 frequency were poorly captured. As a result, only a minor fraction of alloreactive clones mapped to unstimulated subsets. Tregs proliferating in siplizumab cultures lacked confirmation of their suppressive function.

Sequencing used immunoSEQ multiplex PCR; TCRdb keeps in-frame clones, though not all of them. The table records about 26,000 clones, more than 65% of them present only once. Sequencing used memory CD4+ T cells sorted from blood. This TCR came from a human donor in good health. V gene TRBV28 combines with J gene TRBJ1-1, with D hard to call. CDR3 protein: CASSPPPGNTEAFF. The CDR3 nucleotides are TGTGCCAGCAGCCCCCCCCCAGGGAACACTGAAGCTTTCTTT.